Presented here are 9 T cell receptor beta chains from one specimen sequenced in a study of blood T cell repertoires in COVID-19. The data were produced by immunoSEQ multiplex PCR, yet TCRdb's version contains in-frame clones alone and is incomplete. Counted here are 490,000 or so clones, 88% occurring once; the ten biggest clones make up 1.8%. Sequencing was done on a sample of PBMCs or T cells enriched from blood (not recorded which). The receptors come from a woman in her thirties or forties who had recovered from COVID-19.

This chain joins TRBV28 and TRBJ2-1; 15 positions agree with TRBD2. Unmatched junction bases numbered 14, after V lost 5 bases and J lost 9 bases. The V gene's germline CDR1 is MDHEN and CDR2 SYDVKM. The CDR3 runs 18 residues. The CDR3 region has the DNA TGTGCCAGCAGTCATCTTGGGACTAGCGGGAGGACCATTAGTGAGCAGTTCTTC. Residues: CASSHLGTSGRTISEQFF.

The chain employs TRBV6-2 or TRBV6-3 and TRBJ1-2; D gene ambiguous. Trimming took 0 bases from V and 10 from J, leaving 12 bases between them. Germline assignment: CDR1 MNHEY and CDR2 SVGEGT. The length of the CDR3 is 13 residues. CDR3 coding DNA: TGTGCCAGCAGTTACTCGACGGGTGGCGACTACACCTTC. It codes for CASSYSTGGDYTF.

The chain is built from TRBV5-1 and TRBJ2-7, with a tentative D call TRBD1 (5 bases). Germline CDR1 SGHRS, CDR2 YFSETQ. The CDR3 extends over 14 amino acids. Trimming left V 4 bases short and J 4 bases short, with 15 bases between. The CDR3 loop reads CASSLTGNRYEQYF. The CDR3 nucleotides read TGCGCCAGCAGCCTTACAGGAAATCGGTACGAGCAGTACTTC.

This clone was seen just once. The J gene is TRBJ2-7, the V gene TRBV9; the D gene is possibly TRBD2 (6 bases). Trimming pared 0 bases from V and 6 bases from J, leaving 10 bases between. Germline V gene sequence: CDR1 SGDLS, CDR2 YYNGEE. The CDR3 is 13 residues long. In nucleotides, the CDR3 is TGTGCCAGCAGCGTAGGCGGGGTCAGCGAGCAGTACTTC. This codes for CASSVGGVSEQYF.

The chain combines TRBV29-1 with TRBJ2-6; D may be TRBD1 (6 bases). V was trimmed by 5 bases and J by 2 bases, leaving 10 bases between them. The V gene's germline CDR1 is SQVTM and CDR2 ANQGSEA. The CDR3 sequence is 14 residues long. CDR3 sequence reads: CSVKQGTGANVLTF. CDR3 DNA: TGCAGCGTTAAACAGGGAACTGGGGCCAACGTCCTGACTTTC.

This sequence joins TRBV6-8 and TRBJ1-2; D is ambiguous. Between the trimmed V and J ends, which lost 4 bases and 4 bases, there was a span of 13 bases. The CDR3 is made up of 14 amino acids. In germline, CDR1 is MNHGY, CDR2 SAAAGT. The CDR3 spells CASSCEGRIYGYTF. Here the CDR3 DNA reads TGTGCCAGCAGTTGTGAGGGCAGGATCTATGGCTACACCTTC.

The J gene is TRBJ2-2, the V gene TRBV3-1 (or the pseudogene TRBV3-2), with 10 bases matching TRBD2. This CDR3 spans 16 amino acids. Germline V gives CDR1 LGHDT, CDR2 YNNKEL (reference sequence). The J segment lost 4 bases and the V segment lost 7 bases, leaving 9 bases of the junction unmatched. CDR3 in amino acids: CASTPTGTSATGELFF. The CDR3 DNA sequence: TGTGCCAGCACTCCAACCGGGACTAGCGCCACCGGGGAGCTGTTTTTT.

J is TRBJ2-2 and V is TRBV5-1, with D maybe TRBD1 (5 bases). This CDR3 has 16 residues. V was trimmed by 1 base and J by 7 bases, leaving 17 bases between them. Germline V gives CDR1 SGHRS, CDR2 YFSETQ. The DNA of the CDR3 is TGCGCCAGCAGCTTGCTCCAAGGGGCGTTTGGCGGGGAGCTGTTTTTT. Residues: CASSLLQGAFGGELFF.

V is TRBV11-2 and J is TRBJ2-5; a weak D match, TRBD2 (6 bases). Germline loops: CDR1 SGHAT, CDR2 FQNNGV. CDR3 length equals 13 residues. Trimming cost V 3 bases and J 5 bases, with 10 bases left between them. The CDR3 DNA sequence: TGTGCCAGCAGCTTCGGGAGTGGGGAGACCCAGTACTTC. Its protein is CASSFGSGETQYF.